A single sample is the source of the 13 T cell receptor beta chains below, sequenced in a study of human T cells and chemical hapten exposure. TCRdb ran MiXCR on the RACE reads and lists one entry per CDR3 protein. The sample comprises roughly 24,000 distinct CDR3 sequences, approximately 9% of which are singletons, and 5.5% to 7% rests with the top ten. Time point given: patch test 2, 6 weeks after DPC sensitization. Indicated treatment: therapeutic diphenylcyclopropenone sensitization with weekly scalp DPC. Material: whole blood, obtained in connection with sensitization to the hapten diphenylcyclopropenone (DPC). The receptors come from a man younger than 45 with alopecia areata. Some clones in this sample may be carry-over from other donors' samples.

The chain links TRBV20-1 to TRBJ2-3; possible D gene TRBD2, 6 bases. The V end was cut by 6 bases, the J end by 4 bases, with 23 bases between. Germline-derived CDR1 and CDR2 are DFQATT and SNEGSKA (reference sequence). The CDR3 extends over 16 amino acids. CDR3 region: CSAARVEGPPPDTQYF. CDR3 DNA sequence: TGCAGTGCAGCCCGAGTGGAGGGGCCCCCCCCAGATACGCAGTATTTT.

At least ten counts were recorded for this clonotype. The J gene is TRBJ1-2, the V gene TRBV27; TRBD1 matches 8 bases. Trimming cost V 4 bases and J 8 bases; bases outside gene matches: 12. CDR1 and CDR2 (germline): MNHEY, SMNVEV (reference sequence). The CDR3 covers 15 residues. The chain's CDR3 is CASSYSGGGLKGYTF. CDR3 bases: TGTGCCAGCAGTTACTCAGGGGGCGGGTTGAAGGGCTACACCTTC.

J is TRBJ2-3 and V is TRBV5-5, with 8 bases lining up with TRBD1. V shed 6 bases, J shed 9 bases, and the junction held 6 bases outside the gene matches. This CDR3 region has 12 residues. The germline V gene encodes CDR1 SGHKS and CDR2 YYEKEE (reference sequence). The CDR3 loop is CASTETGDTQYF. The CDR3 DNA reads TGTGCCAGCACCGAGACAGGGGACACGCAGTATTTT.

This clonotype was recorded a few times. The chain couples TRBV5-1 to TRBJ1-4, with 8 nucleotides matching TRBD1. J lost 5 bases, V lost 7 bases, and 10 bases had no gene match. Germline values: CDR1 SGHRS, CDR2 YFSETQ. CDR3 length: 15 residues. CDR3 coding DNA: TGCGCCAGCGGACCTGCAGGGACAGGCAATGAAAAACTGTTTTTT. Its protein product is CASGPAGTGNEKLFF.

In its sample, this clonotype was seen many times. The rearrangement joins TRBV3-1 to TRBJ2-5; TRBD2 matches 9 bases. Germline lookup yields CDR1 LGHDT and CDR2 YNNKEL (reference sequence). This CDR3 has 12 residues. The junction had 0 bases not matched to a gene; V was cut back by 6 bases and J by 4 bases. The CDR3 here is CASRAGGETQYF. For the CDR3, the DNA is TGTGCCAGCAGAGCGGGGGGAGAGACCCAGTACTTC.

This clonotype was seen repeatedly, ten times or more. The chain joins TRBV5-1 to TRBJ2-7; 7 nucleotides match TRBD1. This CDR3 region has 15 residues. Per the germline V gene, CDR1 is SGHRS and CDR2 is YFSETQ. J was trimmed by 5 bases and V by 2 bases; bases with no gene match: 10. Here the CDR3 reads CASSFRRQGDHEQYF. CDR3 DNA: TGCGCCAGCAGCTTCCGGCGGCAGGGGGACCACGAGCAGTACTTC.

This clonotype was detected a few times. CDR3 in DNA: TGTGCCACCAGCAGACAGGGGGACACTGAAGCTTTCTTT. Residues: CATSRQGDTEAFF. V usage is TRBV15 and J usage is TRBJ1-1, with TRBD1 matching 7 bases. J gave up 3 bases and V 2 bases, and 0 bases lay outside the gene matches. This CDR3 has 13 residues. Germline-derived CDR1 and CDR2 are LNHNV and YYDKDF (reference sequence).

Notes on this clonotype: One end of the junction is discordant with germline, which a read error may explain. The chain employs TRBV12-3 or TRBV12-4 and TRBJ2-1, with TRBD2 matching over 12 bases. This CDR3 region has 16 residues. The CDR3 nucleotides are TGTGCCAGCAGGCCGCCTAGCGGGAGGGCCTACCATGAGCAGTTCTTC. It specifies CASRPPSGRAYHEQFF.

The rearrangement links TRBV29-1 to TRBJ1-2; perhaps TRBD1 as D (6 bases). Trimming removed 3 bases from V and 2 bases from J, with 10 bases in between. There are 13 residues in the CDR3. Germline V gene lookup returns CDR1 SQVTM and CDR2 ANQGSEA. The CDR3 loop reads CSVDRQGNYGYTF. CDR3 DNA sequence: TGCAGCGTTGACCGTCAGGGGAACTATGGCTACACCTTC.

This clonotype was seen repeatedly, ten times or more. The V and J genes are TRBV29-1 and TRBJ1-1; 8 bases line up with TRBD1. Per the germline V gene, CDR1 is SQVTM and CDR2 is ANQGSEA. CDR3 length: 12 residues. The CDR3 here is CSVDRGSTEAFF. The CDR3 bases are TGCAGTGTCGACAGGGGAAGCACTGAAGCTTTCTTT.

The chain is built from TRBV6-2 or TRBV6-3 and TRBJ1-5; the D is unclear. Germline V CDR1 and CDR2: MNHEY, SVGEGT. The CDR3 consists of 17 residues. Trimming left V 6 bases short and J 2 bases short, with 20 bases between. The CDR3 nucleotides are TGTGCCAGCAGCAAATCGGCCGGAAATAGCGGCAATCAGCCCCAGCATTTT. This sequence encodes CASSKSAGNSGNQPQHF.

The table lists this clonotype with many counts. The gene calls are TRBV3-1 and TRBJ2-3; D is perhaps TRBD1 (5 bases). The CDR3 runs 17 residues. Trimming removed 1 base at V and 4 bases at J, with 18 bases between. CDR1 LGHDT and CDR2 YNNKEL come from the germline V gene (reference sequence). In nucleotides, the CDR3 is TGTGCCAGCAGCCAAGTACGCGATACAGGTTCCCCAGATACGCAGTATTTT. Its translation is CASSQVRDTGSPDTQYF.

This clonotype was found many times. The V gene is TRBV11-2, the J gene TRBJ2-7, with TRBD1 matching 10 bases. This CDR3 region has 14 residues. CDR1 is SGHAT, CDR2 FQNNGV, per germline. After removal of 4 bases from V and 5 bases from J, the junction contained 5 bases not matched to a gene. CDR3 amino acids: CASSYPGTGDEQYF. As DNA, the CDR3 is TGTGCCAGCAGCTACCCCGGGACAGGGGACGAGCAGTACTTC.